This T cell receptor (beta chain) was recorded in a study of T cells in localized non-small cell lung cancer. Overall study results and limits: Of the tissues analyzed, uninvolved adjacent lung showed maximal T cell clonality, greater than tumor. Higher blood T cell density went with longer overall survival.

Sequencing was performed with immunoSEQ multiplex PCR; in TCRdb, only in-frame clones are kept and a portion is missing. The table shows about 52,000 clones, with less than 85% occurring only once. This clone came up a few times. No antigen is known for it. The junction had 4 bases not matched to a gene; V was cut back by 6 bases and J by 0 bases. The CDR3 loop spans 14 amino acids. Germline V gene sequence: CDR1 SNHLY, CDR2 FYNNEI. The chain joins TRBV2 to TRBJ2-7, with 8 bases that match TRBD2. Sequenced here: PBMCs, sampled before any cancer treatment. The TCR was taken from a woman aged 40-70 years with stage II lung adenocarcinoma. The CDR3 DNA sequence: TGTGCCAGCAGACCCGGGACTAGCTCCTACGAGCAGTACTTC. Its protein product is CASRPGTSSYEQYF.